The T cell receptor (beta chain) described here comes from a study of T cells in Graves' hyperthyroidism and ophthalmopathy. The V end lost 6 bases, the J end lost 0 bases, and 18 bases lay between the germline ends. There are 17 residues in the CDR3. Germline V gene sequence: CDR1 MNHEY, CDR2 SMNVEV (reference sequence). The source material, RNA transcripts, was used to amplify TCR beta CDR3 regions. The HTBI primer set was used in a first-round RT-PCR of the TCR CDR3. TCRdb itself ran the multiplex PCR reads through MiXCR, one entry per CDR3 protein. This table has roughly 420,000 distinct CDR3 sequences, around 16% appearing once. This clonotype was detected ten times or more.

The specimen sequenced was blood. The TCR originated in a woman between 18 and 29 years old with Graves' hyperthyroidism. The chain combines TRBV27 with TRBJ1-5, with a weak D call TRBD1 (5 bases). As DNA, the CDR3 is TGTGCCAGCAGACGCTCGGGGGGGGGACTTAGCAATCAGCCCCAGCATTTT. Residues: CASRRSGGGLSNQPQHF.